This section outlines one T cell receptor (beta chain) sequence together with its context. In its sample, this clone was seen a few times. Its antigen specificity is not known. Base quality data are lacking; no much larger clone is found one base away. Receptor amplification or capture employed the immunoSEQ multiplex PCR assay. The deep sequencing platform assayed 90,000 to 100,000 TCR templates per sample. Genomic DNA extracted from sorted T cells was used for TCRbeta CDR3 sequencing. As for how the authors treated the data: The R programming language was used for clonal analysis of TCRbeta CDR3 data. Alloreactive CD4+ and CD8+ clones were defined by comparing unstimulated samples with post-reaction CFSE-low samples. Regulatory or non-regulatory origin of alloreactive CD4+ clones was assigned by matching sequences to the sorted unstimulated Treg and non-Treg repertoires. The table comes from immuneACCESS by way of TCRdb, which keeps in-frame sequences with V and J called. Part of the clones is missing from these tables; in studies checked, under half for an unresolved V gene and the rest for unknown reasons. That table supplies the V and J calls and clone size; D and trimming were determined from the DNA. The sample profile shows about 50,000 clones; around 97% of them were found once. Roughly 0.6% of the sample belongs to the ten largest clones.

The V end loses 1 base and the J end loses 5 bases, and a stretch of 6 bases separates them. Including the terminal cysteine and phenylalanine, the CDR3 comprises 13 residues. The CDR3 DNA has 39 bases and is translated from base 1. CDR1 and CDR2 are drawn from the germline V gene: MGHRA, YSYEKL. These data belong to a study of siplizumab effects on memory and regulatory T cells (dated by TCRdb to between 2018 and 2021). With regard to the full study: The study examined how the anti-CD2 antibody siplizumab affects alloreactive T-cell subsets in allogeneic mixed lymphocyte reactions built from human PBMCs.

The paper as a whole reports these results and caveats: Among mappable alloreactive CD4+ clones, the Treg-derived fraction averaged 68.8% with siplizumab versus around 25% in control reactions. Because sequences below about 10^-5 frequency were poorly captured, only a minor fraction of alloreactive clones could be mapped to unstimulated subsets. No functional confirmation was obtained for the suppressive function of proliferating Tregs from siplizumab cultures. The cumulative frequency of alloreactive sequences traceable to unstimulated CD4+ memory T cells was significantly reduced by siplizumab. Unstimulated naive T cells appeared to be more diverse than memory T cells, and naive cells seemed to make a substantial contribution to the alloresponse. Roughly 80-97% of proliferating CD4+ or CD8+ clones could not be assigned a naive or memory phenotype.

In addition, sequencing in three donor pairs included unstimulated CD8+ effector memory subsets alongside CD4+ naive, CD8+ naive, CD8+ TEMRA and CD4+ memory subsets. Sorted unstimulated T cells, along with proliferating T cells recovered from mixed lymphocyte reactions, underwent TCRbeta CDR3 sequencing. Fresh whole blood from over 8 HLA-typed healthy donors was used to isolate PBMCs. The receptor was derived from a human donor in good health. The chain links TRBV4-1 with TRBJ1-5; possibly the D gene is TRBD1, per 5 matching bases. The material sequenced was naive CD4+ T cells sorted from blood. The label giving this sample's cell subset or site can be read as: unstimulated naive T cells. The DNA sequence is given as TGCGCCAGCAGCCAAGTAGGGGATCAGCCCCAGCATTTT. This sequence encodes CASSQVGDQPQHF.